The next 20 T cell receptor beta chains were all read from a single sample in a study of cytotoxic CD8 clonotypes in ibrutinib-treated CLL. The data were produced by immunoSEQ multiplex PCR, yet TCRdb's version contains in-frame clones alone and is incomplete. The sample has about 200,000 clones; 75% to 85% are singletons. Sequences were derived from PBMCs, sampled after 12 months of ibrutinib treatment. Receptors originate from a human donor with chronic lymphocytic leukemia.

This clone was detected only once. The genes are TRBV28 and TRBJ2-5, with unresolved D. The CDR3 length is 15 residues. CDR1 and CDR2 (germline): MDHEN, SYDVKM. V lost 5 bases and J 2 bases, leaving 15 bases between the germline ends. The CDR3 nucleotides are TGTGCCAGCAGTCCCCTGGTGTGGCAGCAAGAGACCCAGTACTTC. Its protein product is CASSPLVWQQETQYF.

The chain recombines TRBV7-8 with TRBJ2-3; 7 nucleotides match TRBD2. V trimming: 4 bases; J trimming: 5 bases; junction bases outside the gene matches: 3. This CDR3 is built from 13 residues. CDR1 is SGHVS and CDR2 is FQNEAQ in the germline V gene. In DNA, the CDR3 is TGTGCCAGCAGCTCCAGGGAGGGAGATACGCAGTATTTT. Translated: CASSSREGDTQYF.

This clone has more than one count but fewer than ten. The CDR3 spells CASKLLANNEQFF. In DNA form, the CDR3 reads TGCGCCAGCAAGTTACTAGCAAACAATGAGCAGTTCTTC. The chain combines TRBV10-2 with TRBJ2-1; weak D call: TRBD2 (6 bases). V was cut by 7 bases and J by 5 bases, with 12 bases left in between. There are 13 residues in the CDR3. CDR1 WSHSY and CDR2 SAAADI come from the germline V gene.

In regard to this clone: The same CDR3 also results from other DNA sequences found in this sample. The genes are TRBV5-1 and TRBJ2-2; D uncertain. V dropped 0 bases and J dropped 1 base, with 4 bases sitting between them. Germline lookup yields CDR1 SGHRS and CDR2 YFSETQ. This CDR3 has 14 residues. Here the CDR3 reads CASSLGQNTGELFF. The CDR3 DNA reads TGCGCCAGCAGCTTGGGACAGAACACCGGGGAGCTGTTTTTT.

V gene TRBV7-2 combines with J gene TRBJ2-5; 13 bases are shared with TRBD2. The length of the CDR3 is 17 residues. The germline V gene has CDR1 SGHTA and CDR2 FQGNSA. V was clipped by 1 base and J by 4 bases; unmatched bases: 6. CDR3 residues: CASSLVVTSGGRETQYF. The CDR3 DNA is TGTGCCAGCAGCTTAGTTGTGACTAGCGGGGGGAGAGAGACCCAGTACTTC.

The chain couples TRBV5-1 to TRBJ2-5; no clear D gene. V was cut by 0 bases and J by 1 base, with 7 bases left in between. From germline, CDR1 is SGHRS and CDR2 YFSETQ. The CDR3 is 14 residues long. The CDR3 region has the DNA TGCGCCAGCAGCTTGGTATCGCTCCAAGAGACCCAGTACTTC. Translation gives CASSLVSLQETQYF.

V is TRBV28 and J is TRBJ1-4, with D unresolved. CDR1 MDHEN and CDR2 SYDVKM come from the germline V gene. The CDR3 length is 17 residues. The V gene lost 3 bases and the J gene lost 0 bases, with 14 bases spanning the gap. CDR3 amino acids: CASSFSKEMATNEKLFF. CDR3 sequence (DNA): TGTGCCAGCAGTTTTTCTAAGGAAATGGCAACTAATGAAAAACTGTTTTTT.

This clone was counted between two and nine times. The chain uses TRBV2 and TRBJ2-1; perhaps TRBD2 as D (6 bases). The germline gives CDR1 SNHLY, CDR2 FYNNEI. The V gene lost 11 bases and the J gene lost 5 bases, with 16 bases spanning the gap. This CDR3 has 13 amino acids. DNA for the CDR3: TGTGCCGGCGGGCGGGAAGGAAACAATGAGCAGTTCTTC. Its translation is CAGGREGNNEQFF.

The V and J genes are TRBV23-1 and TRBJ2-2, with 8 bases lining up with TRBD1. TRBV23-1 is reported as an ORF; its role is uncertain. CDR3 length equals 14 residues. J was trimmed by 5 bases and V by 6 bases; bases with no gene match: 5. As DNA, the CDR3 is TGCGCCAGCAGGGACCAGGGGGCGACCGGGGAGCTGTTTTTT. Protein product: CASRDQGATGELFF.

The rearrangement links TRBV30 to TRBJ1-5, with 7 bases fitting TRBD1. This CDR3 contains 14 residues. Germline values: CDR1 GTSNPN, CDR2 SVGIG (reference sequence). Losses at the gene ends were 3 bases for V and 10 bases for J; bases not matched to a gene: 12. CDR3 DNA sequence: TGTGCCTGGAGCAGGGAGGGGGCGTGGGGTCCCCAGCATTTT. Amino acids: CAWSREGAWGPQHF. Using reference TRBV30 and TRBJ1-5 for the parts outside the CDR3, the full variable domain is SQTIHQWPATLVQPVGSPLSLECTVEGTSNPNLYWYRQAAGRGLQLLFYSVGIGQISSEVPQNLSASRPQDRQFILSSKKLLLSDSGFYLCAWSREGAWGPQHFGDGTRLSIL.

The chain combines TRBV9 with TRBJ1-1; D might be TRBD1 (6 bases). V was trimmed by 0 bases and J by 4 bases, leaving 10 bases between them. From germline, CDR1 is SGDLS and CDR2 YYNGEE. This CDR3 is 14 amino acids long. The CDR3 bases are TGTGCCAGCAGCGTAGTCGGGGGGGCCACTGAAGCTTTCTTT. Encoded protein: CASSVVGGATEAFF.

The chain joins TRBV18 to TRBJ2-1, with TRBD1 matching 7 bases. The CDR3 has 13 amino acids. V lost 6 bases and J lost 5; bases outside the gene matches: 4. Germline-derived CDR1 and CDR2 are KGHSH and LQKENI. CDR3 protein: CASSTGTDNEQFF. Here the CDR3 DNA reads TGTGCCAGCTCTACCGGGACAGACAATGAGCAGTTCTTC. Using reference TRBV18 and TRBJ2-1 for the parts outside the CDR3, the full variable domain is NAGVMQNPRHLVRRRGQEARLRCSPMKGHSHVYWYRQLPEEGLKFMVYLQKENIIDESGMPKERFSAEFPKEGPSILRIQQVVRGDSAAYFCASSTGTDNEQFFGPGTRLTVL.

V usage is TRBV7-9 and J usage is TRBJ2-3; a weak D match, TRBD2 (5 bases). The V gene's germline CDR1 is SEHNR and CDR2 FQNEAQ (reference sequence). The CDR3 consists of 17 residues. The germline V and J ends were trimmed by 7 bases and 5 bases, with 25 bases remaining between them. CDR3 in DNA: TGTGCCAGCACTGGCGGGCCGGCCGGTCTTTTTGGAGATACGCAGTATTTT. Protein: CASTGGPAGLFGDTQYF.

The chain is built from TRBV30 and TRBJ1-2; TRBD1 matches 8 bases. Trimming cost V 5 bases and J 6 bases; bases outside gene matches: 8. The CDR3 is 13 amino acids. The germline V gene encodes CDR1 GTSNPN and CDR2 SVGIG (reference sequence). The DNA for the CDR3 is TGTGCCTGGGCGGCAGGGGGCCCTAATGGCTACACCTTC. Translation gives CAWAAGGPNGYTF.

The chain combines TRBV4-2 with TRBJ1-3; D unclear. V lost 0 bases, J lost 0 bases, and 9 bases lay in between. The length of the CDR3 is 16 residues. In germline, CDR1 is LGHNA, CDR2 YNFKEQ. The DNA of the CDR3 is TGTGCCAGCAGCCAAGATCTTCCTTTCTCTGGAAACACCATATATTTT. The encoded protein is CASSQDLPFSGNTIYF.

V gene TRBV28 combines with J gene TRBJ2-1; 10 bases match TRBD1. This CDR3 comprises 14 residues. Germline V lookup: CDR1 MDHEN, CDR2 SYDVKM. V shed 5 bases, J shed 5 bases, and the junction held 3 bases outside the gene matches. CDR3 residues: CASSGQGEHNEQFF. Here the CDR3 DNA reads TGTGCCAGCAGTGGACAGGGGGAACACAATGAGCAGTTCTTC.

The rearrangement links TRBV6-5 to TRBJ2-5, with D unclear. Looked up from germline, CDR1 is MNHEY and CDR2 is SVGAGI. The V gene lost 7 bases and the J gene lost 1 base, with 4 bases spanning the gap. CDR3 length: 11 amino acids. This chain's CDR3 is CASISQETQYF. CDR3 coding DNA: TGTGCCAGCATAAGCCAAGAGACCCAGTACTTC.

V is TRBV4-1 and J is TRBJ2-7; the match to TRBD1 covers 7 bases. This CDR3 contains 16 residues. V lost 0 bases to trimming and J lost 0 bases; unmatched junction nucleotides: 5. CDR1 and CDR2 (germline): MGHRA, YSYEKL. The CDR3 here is CASSQDLWDSSYEQYF. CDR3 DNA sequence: TGCGCCAGCAGCCAAGATCTGTGGGACAGCTCCTACGAGCAGTACTTC.

The CDR3 DNA reads TGTGCCAGCAGCGGCCGGGACTTCGAGTACACCGGGGAGCTGTTTTTT. It codes for CASSGRDFEYTGELFF. The rearrangement joins TRBV9 to TRBJ2-2; the D gene is possibly TRBD2 (6 bases). CDR1 and CDR2 from the germline V gene are SGDLS and YYNGEE. The CDR3 length is 16 residues. V was pared by 3 bases and J by 3 bases, with 15 bases between.

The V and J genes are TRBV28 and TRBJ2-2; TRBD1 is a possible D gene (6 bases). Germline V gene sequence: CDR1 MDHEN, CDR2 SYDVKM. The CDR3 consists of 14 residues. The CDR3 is CVVGASLYTGELFF. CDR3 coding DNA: TGTGTTGTGGGGGCGAGTCTCTACACCGGGGAGCTGTTTTTT.